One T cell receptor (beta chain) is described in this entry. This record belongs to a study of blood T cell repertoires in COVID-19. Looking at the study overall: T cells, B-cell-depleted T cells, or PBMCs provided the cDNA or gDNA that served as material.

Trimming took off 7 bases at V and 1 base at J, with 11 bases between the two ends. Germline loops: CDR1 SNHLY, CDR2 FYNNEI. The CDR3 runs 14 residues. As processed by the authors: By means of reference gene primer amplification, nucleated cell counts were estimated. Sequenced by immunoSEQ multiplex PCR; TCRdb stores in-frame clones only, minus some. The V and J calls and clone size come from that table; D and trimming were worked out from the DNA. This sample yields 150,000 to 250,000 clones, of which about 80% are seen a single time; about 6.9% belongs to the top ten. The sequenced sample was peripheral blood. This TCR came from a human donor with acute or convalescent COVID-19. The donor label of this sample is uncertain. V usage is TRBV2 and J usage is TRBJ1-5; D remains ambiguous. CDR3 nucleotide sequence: TGTGCCAGCAAAGACACCTCAAGCAATCAGCCCCAGCATTTT. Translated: CASKDTSSNQPQHF.